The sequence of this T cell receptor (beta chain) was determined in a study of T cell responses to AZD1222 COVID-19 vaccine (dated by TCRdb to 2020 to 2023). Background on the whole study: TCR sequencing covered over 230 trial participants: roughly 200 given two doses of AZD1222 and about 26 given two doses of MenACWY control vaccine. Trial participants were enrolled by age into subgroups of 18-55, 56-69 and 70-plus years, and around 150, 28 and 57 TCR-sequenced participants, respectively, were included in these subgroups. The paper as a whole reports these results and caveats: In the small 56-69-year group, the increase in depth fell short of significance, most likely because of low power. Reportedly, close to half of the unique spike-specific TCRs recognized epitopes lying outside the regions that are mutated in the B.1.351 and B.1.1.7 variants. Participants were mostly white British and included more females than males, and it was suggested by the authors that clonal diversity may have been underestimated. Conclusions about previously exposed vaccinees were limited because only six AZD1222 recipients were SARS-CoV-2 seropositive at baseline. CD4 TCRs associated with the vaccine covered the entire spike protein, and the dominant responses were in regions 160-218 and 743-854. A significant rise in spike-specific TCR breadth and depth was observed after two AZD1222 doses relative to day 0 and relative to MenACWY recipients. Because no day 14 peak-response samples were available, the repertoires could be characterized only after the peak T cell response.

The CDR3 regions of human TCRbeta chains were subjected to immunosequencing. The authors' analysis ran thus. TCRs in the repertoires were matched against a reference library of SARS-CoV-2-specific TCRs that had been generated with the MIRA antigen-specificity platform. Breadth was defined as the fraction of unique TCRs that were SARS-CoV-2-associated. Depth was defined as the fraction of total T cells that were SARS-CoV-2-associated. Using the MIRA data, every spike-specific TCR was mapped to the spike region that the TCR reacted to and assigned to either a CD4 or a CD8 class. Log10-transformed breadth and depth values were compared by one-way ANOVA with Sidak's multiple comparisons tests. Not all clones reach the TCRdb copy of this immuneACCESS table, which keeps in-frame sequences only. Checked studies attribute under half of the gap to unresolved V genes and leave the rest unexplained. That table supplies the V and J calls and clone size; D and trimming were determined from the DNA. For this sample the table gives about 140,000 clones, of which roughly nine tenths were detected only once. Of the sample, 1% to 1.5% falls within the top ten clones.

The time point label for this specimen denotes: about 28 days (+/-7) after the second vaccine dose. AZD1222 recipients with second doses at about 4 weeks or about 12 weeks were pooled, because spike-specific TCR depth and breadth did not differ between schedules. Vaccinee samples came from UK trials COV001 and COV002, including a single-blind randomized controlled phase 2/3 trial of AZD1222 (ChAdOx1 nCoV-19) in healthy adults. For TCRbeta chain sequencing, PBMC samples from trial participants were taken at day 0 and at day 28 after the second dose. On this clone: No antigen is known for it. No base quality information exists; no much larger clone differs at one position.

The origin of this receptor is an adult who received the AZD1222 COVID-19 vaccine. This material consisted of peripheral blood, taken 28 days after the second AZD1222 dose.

The DNA reads TGTGCCAGCAGCTTAGCGCGGGCCAGATATGATGAGCAGTTCTTC. Translation gives CASSLARARYDEQFF. The chain is made from TRBV7-2 and TRBJ2-1; a tentative D call is TRBD2 (5 bases match). The V and J ends are trimmed by 0 bases and 8 bases, leaving 14 bases between them. From cysteine to phenylalanine, the CDR3 is 15 amino acids long. The read is trimmed to its CDR3 DNA, 45 bases read in frame from base 1. Looking up the germline V gene yields CDR1 SGHTA and CDR2 FQGNSA.